This TCR beta chain came from a study of blood T cell repertoires in COVID-19. Study context: COVID-19 samples from acute and convalescent phases originated in the United States, Italy and Spain. PBMCs, B-cell-depleted T cells, or T cells provided the cDNA or gDNA that made up the material.

Original data processing: For nucleated cells, counts were estimated from reference gene primer amplification. TCRdb's copy holds only in-frame clones and misses some; the assay was immunoSEQ multiplex PCR. The V and J calls and clone size were taken over from that table, and D and trimming were inferred from the DNA. The repertoire holds 250,000 to 350,000 clones, with approximately 91% as singletons. This CDR3 is built from 13 residues. The germline V and J ends were trimmed by 1 base and 8 bases, with 11 bases remaining between them. The V gene's germline CDR1 is MNHNS and CDR2 SASEGT. This TCR was sampled from a woman aged 60-70 years with acute or convalescent COVID-19. The rearrangement uses TRBV6-1 and TRBJ1-2; D is uncertain. Sequenced input: peripheral blood. This chain's CDR3 is CASSEGGFDGYTF. CDR3 sequence (DNA): TGTGCCAGCAGTGAAGGAGGGTTTGACGGCTACACCTTC.